This T cell receptor (beta chain) was profiled in a study of shared clonotypes between healthy human individuals. Overall study: The study used three CD4 naive, three CD4 memory, two CD8 naive and one CD8 memory plate per donor.

Germline CDR1 is MNHEY and CDR2 is SMNVEV (reference sequence). The CDR3 spans 13 residues. The ends were cut back, 5 bases at V and 6 bases at J, with 8 bases in the middle. The naive CD8 fraction comprised CD45RO-negative cells positively selected for CCR7 and excluded terminally differentiated effector memory CD45RA+ cells. Donors were healthy HIV-negative adults without recently reported acute infections or vaccinations. Per sorted-subset replicate PCR, input was 200 to 250 ng DNA, representing roughly 28,000 T cell genomes. Profiling relied on immunoSEQ multiplex PCR, and the TCRdb table lists in-frame clones only, not all of them. This table has hundreds of thousands of clones, about 96% appearing once.

The chain carries TRBV27 and TRBJ1-6, with D unclear. Sequenced sample: naive CD8+ T cells sorted from blood. The sequence was collected from a woman in her thirties in good health. Here the CDR3 reads CASSKMGNSPLHF. The CDR3 DNA is TGTGCCAGCAGTAAAATGGGTAATTCACCCCTCCACTTT.